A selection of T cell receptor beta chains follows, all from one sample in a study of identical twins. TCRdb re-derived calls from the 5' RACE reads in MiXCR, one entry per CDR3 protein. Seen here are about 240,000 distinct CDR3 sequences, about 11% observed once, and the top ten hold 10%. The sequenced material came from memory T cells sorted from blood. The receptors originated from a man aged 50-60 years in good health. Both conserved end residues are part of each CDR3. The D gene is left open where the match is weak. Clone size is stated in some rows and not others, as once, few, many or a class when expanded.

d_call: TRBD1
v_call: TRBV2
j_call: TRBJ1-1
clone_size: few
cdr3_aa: CAITTRQGGTTEAFF
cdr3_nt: TGTGCCATCACAACCCGACAAGGGGGCACCACTGAAGCTTTCTTT

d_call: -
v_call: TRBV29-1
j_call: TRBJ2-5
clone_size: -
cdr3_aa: CSSPGPEQETQYF
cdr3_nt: TGCAGCTCCCCCGGTCCAGAACAAGAGACCCAGTACTTC

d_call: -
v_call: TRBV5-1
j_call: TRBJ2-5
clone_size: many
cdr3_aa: CASSLPLTAQETQYF
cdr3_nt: TGCGCCAGCAGCTTGCCCCTGACAGCGCAAGAGACCCAGTACTTC

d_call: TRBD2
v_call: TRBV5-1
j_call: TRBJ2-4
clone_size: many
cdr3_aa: CASSLVGSGGALDIQYF
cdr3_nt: TGCGCCAGCAGCTTGGTGGGTAGCGGGGGGGCCTTGGACATTCAGTACTTC

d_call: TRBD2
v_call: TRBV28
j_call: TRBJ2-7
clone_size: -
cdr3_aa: CASSLLTFTGLAKTDEQYF
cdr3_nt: TGTGCCAGCAGTTTACTTACCTTTACGGGACTAGCAAAGACGGACGAGCAGTACTTC

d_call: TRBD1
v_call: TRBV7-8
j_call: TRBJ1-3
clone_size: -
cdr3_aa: CASSSADRGFGNTIYF
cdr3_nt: TGTGCCAGCAGCTCAGCGGACAGGGGGTTCGGAAACACCATATATTTT

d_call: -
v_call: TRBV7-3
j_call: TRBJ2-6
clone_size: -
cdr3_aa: CASSSQGLGANVLTF
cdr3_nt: TGTGCCAGCAGCTCACAGGGACTTGGGGCCAACGTCCTGACTTTC

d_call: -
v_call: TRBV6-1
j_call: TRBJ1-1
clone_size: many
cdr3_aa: CASSVLRMNTEAFF
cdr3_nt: TGTGCCAGCAGTGTTCTTAGAATGAACACTGAAGCTTTCTTT

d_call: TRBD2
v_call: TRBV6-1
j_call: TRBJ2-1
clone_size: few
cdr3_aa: CATTGASGRGNEQFF
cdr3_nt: TGTGCCACCACAGGGGCTAGCGGGAGAGGGAATGAGCAGTTCTTC

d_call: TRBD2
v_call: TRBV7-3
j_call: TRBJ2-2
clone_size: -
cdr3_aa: CASSPRGLPNTGELFF
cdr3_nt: TGTGCCAGCAGCCCGAGGGGACTACCGAACACCGGGGAGCTGTTTTTT

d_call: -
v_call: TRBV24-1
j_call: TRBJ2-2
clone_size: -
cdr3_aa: CATSERDSRTGELFF
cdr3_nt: TGTGCCACCAGTGAACGGGACTCCCGCACCGGGGAGCTGTTTTTT

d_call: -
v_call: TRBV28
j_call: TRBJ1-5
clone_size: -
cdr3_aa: CASSFGLSNQPQHF
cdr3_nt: TGTGCCAGCAGTTTCGGTCTTAGCAATCAGCCCCAGCATTTT